The 24 T cell receptor beta chains given below trace back to one sample, sequenced in a study of cytomegalovirus exposure and HLA in healthy donors. This PCR relied on a set of 60 Vbeta primers and 13 Jbeta primers. Generated by immunoSEQ multiplex PCR, the TCRdb table keeps only in-frame clones and is missing some. The table has 60,000 to 65,000 clones, approximately 87% seen once. The sequenced sample consisted of PBMCs. The source of these receptors is a young man in good health and CMV-seronegative.

The gene calls are TRBV7-9 and TRBJ1-6; TRBD1 matches at 9 bases. Germline V gene lookup returns CDR1 SEHNR and CDR2 FQNEAQ (reference sequence). This CDR3 is built from 15 residues. J was trimmed by 9 bases and V by 4 bases; bases with no gene match: 7. CDR3 sequence reads: CASSSQGQGGSPLHF. In nucleotides, the CDR3 is TGTGCCAGCAGCTCACAGGGACAGGGAGGTTCACCCCTCCACTTT.

This chain links TRBV7-3 with TRBJ2-7, with D maybe TRBD2 (7 bases). V was shortened by 2 bases and J by 7 bases, with 12 bases between the two germline ends. CDR1 is SGHTA, CDR2 FQGTGA, per germline. The CDR3 has 13 amino acids. The CDR3 spells CASSLGGGGEQYF. As DNA, the CDR3 is TGTGCCAGCAGCTTAGGGGGCGGGGGTGAGCAGTACTTC.

The gene calls are TRBV27 and TRBJ2-4; perhaps TRBD2 as D (7 bases). Between the trimmed V and J ends, which lost 11 bases and 8 bases, there was a span of 16 bases. CDR3 length: 12 amino acids. Germline V gene data show CDR1 as MNHEY and CDR2 as SMNVEV (reference sequence). As DNA, the CDR3 is TGTGCCTCACGAGGGGGGGGAGACATTCAGTACTTC. Its translation: CASRGGGDIQYF.

This chain uses TRBV27 with TRBJ2-2; D call uncertain. Germline CDR1 MNHEY, CDR2 SMNVEV (reference sequence). The CDR3 is 12 amino acids. V was trimmed by 7 bases and J by 8 bases, leaving 11 bases between them. The CDR3 DNA is TGTGCCAGCACACCTTCGGGTGGGGAGCTGTTTTTT. Its translation is CASTPSGGELFF.

The rearrangement links TRBV6-5 to TRBJ1-6, with D possibly matching TRBD1 (6 bases). This CDR3 comprises 15 residues. Trimming stripped 7 bases from V and 0 bases from J, with 10 bases between. The germline CDR1 and CDR2 sequences are MNHEY and SVGAGI. The CDR3 spells CASIDRSSYNSPLHF. CDR3 DNA sequence: TGTGCCAGCATTGACAGGAGCTCCTATAATTCACCCCTCCACTTT.

The chain joins TRBV30 to TRBJ2-4; 8 bases match TRBD2. This CDR3 region has 11 residues. Trimming cost V 2 bases and J 15 bases; bases outside gene matches: 6. Looked up from germline, CDR1 is GTSNPN and CDR2 is SVGIG (reference sequence). In nucleotides, the CDR3 is TGTGCCTGGAGTTCCGGGGGGGCGTCGTACTTC. Translated: CAWSSGGASYF.

This clone was seen a few times. The rearrangement uses TRBV28 and TRBJ2-1; tentative D call: TRBD1 (6 bases). V was shortened by 4 bases and J by 0 bases, with 7 bases between the two germline ends. The CDR3 is 14 amino acids. Germline CDR1 is MDHEN and CDR2 is SYDVKM. CDR3 bases: TGTGCCAGCAGTTACAGGGACTCCTACAATGAGCAGTTCTTC. Translation gives CASSYRDSYNEQFF.

The V gene is TRBV6-5, the J gene TRBJ1-4; a possible D gene is TRBD1 (6 bases). Germline V gene lookup returns CDR1 MNHEY and CDR2 SVGAGI. The CDR3 covers 16 residues. V gave up 0 bases and J gave up 10 bases, with 18 bases separating them. The CDR3 DNA reads TGTGCCAGCAGTTACTCGAAAAGGGGGACGGGTGGAAAACTGTTTTTT. Its protein product is CASSYSKRGTGGKLFF.

The chain joins TRBV5-4 to TRBJ1-2; D is perhaps TRBD1 (5 bases). V lost 4 bases to trimming and J lost 3 bases, with 13 bases between them. This CDR3 has 14 residues. Germline V gene data show CDR1 as SGHNT and CDR2 as YYREEE (reference sequence). In DNA form, the CDR3 reads TGTGCCAGCAGCCCAGGAGGGGTGGACTATGGCTACACCTTC. Translation gives CASSPGGVDYGYTF. The full variable domain, completed using reference TRBV5-4 and TRBJ1-2, is ETGVTQSPTHLIKTRGQQVTLRCSSQSGHNTVSWYQQALGQGPQFIFQYYREEENGRGNFPPRFSGLQFPNYSSELNVNALELDDSALYLCASSPGGVDYGYTFGSGTRLTVV.

The chain links TRBV7-9 to TRBJ2-5, with TRBD1 matching over 10 bases. In germline, CDR1 is SEHNR, CDR2 FQNEAQ (reference sequence). The CDR3 contains 15 residues. V was clipped by 5 bases and J by 5 bases; unmatched bases: 8. CDR3 coding DNA: TGTGCCAGCAGCAACCGGGACAGGGGTGGTGAGACCCAGTACTTC. Residues: CASSNRDRGGETQYF.

V usage is TRBV18 and J usage is TRBJ1-6; D might be TRBD1 (5 bases). Trimming stripped 3 bases from V and 9 bases from J, with 15 bases between. This CDR3 is built from 15 residues. Germline V lookup: CDR1 KGHSH, CDR2 LQKENI. The CDR3 DNA reads as TGTGCCAGCTCACCTCAGGGATCTGATGGTTCACCCCTCCACTTT. Translation gives CASSPQGSDGSPLHF.

Only a few counts were recorded for this clone. The chain's CDR3 is CASSQGDRANTEAFF. The CDR3 DNA reads TGCGCCAGCAGCCAAGGGGACAGGGCTAACACTGAAGCTTTCTTT. The gene calls are TRBV4-1 and TRBJ1-1; 9 bases map to TRBD1. This CDR3 is 15 amino acids long. Unmatched junction bases numbered 2, after V lost 1 base and J lost 2 bases. Germline V lookup: CDR1 MGHRA, CDR2 YSYEKL.

Only one count was recorded for this clone. V usage is TRBV2 and J usage is TRBJ1-1, with no clear D. Germline CDR1 reads SNHLY; CDR2 reads FYNNEI. The length of the CDR3 is 13 residues. Trimming took off 7 bases at V and 3 bases at J, with 12 bases between the two ends. This chain's CDR3 is CASILDGDTEAFF. CDR3 bases: TGTGCCAGCATTCTTGACGGGGACACTGAAGCTTTCTTT.

This sequence joins TRBV5-4 and TRBJ2-5, with D perhaps TRBD2 (5 bases). V lost 4 bases and J lost 2, with 15 bases in between. The V gene's germline CDR1 is SGHNT and CDR2 YYREEE (reference sequence). The CDR3 covers 15 residues. Here the CDR3 reads CASSTSWGAQETQYF. CDR3 DNA sequence: TGTGCCAGCAGCACCTCGTGGGGAGCTCAAGAGACCCAGTACTTC.

This clone was observed a single time. This chain joins TRBV27 and TRBJ2-7; D possibly corresponds to TRBD1 (6 bases). The V gene lost 7 bases and the J gene lost 4 bases, with 11 bases spanning the gap. The CDR3 runs 12 residues. The V gene's germline CDR1 is MNHEY and CDR2 SMNVEV (reference sequence). CDR3 coding DNA: TGTGCCAGCAAAGGGGGTTGGTACGAGCAGTACTTC. Protein product: CASKGGWYEQYF.

This clone appeared a few times. This rearrangement joins TRBV5-1 to TRBJ2-4; D is possibly TRBD1 (6 bases). Germline V gene data show CDR1 as SGHRS and CDR2 as YFSETQ. Trimming cost V 4 bases and J 12 bases, with 20 bases left between them. The CDR3 loop spans 14 amino acids. The CDR3 nucleotides are TGCGCCAGCAGCATTCGGGACGGCCAGGGGAATCAGTACTTC. Amino acid sequence: CASSIRDGQGNQYF.

V usage is TRBV10-3 and J usage is TRBJ2-2; a possible D gene is TRBD1 (5 bases). The CDR3 consists of 13 residues. The V end was cut by 8 bases, the J end by 1 base, with 8 bases between. Per the germline V gene, CDR1 is ENHRY and CDR2 is SYGVKD. For the CDR3, the DNA is TGTGCCATCGCAGGGATGAACACCGGGGAGCTGTTTTTT. Translated, it gives CAIAGMNTGELFF.

This chain uses TRBV18 with TRBJ1-4, with 9 bases matching TRBD1. With 8 bases clipped from V and 10 bases from J, the junction kept 11 bases outside the gene matches. The CDR3 spans 14 residues. Looked up from germline, CDR1 is KGHSH and CDR2 is LQKENI. The CDR3 DNA follows: TGTGCCAGCACTATCCGGGACAGGGATGGAAAACTGTTTTTT. It encodes CASTIRDRDGKLFF. Full variable domain (rest looked up from reference TRBV18 and TRBJ1-4): NAGVMQNPRHLVRRRGQEARLRCSPMKGHSHVYWYRQLPEEGLKFMVYLQKENIIDESGMPKERFSAEFPKEGPSILRIQQVVRGDSAAYFCASTIRDRDGKLFFGSGTQLSVL.

The V and J genes are TRBV13 and TRBJ2-7; 9 bases are shared with TRBD1. The CDR3 runs 13 residues. Germline CDR1 is PRHDT and CDR2 is FYEKMQ (reference sequence). V lost 6 bases to trimming and J lost 6 bases; unmatched junction nucleotides: 6. The CDR3 DNA follows: TGTGCCAGCAGGGGGACAGGGTACGTCGAGCAGTACTTC. It translates to CASRGTGYVEQYF.

The chain links TRBV6-5 to TRBJ1-4, with D possibly TRBD1 on 6 matching bases. Looked up from germline, CDR1 is MNHEY and CDR2 is SVGAGI. There are 13 residues in the CDR3. V was trimmed by 8 bases and J by 5 bases, leaving 12 bases between them. CDR3 region: CASGQRLNEKLFF. As DNA, the CDR3 is TGTGCCAGCGGACAGAGACTCAATGAAAAACTGTTTTTT.

The chain carries TRBV27 and TRBJ2-7; no reliable D call. The CDR3 extends over 13 amino acids. The germline CDR1 and CDR2 sequences are MNHEY and SMNVEV (reference sequence). The V end lost 5 bases, the J end lost 4 bases, and 12 bases lay between the germline ends. CDR3 nucleotide sequence: TGTGCCAGCAGTCTCCTCCCCGGTTACGAGCAGTACTTC. It encodes CASSLLPGYEQYF.

The rearrangement links TRBV30 to TRBJ2-5; 9 nucleotides agree with TRBD2. This CDR3 is 15 amino acids long. The junction had 8 bases not matched to a gene; V was cut back by 4 bases and J by 2 bases. Germline CDR1 GTSNPN, CDR2 SVGIG (reference sequence). CDR3 sequence reads: CAWTEAGGTQETQYF. The CDR3 DNA reads as TGTGCCTGGACGGAAGCGGGGGGAACGCAAGAGACCCAGTACTTC. Together with reference TRBV30 and TRBJ2-5, the CDR3 gives the full variable domain: SQTIHQWPATLVQPVGSPLSLECTVEGTSNPNLYWYRQAAGRGLQLLFYSVGIGQISSEVPQNLSASRPQDRQFILSSKKLLLSDSGFYLCAWTEAGGTQETQYFGPGTRLLVL.

The V gene is TRBV7-8, the J gene TRBJ1-3, with 7 nucleotides matching TRBD1. The CDR3 sequence is 16 residues long. The germline V gene has CDR1 SGHVS and CDR2 FQNEAQ. Unmatched junction bases numbered 4, after V lost 2 bases and J lost 0 bases. This CDR3 is CASSLLGQSSGNTIYF. The CDR3 DNA is TGTGCCAGCAGCTTACTGGGACAGTCCTCTGGAAACACCATATATTTT.

The rearrangement joins TRBV28 to TRBJ2-3; maybe TRBD2 (6 bases). This CDR3 is built from 11 residues. Trimming shortened V by 8 bases and J by 4 bases, and 7 bases separated the two germline ends. Germline-derived CDR1 and CDR2 are MDHEN and SYDVKM. Written as DNA, the CDR3 is TGTGCCAGCGGAGGGGCAGATACGCAGTATTTT. It yields the protein CASGGADTQYF.